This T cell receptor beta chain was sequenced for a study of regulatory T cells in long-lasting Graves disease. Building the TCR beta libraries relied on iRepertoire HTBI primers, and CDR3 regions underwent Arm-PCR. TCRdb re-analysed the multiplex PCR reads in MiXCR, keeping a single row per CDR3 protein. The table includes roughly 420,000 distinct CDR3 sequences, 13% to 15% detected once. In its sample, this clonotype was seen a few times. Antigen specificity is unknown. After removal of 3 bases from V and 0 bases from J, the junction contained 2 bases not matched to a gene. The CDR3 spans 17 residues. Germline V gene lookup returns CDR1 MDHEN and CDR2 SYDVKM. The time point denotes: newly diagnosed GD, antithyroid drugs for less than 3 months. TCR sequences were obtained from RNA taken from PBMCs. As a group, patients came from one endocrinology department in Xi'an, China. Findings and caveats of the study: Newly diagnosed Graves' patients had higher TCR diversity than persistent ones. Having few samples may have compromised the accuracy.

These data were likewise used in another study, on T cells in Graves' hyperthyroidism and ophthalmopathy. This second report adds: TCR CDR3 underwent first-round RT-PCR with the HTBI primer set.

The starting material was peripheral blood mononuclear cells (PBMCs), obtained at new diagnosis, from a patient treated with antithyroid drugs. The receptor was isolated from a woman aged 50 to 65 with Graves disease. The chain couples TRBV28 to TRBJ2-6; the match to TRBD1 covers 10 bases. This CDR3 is CASSFRTGGSGANVLTF. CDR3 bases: TGTGCCAGCAGTTTTAGGACAGGGGGCTCTGGGGCCAACGTCCTGACTTTC. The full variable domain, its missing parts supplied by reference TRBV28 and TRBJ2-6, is DVKVTQSSRYLVKRTGEKVFLECVQDMDHENMFWYRQDPGLGLRLIYFSYDVKMKEKGDIPEGYSVSREKKERFSLILESASTNQTSMYLCASSFRTGGSGANVLTFGAGSRLTVL.